The present T cell receptor beta chain was sequenced within a study of blood T cell repertoires in COVID-19. Study background: PBMCs, B-cell-depleted T cells, or T cells were the source of the cDNA or gDNA that made up the material.

The CDR3 length is 13 residues. Germline assignment: CDR1 SGHAT and CDR2 FQNNGV. Trimming took off 6 bases at V and 8 bases at J, with 13 bases between the two ends. Only in-frame clones appear in the TCRdb table, and some are missing; sequencing was by immunoSEQ multiplex PCR. Among around 64,000 clones listed, approximately 79% were seen once. This clonotype originated in a man in his sixties with acute or convalescent COVID-19. Sequences were obtained from peripheral blood. This chain links TRBV11-2 with TRBJ2-2; weak D call: TRBD1 (5 bases). The CDR3 DNA follows: TGTGCCAGCAGTGTGCAGGGTTGGGGGGAGCTGTTTTTT. Translated: CASSVQGWGELFF.